This TCR beta chain was recovered during a study of T cell responses to AZD1222 COVID-19 vaccine. Study-level background: Second doses at about 4 or about 12 weeks were pooled. Findings and limits, study-wide: With two AZD1222 doses given, Spike-specific TCR breadth and depth both rose.

For this clone: No antigen is known for it.

The germline gives CDR1 SEHNR, CDR2 FQNEAQ (reference sequence). This CDR3 region has 12 residues. Trimming took 4 bases from V and 4 from J, leaving 5 bases between them. This table comes from immunoSEQ multiplex PCR, and its TCRdb copy is limited to in-frame clones, with some not included. The table records more than 140,000 clones, approximately 90% of them present only once. Sequences were derived from peripheral blood, sampled on day 0 of AZD1222 vaccination. The chain has TRBV7-9 and TRBJ2-1; unclear D gene. The clonotype was recovered from an adult in good health. CDR3 DNA sequence: TGTGCCAGCAGCTGGGATTACAATGAGCAGTTCTTC. Translated, it gives CASSWDYNEQFF.